These T cell receptor beta chains were read from a single sample in a study of cytomegalovirus exposure and HLA in healthy donors. Repertoires were generated with immunoSEQ multiplex PCR, while TCRdb's copy carries only in-frame clones and drops some. The data hold about 250,000 clones, with roughly 87% observed a single time. The sample consisted of PBMCs. The receptors come from a man between 18 and 35 years old in good health and CMV-seropositive. Both conserved end residues are part of each CDR3. The order of the fields is V gene, clone size, J gene, D gene, CDR3 protein, CDR3 DNA. A D gene is named only where the DNA matches it firmly. A row's size may be missing; if present it is once, few, many or a size class.

TRBV4-1	-	TRBJ2-1	TRBD2	CASSLLTSGNEQFF	TGCGCCAGCAGCCTTCTGACTAGCGGTAATGAGCAGTTCTTC
TRBV6-5	-	TRBJ1-2	-	CASSSTGSSANYGYTF	TGTGCCAGCAGTTCCACAGGGTCTTCGGCTAACTATGGCTACACCTTC
TRBV6-4	-	TRBJ2-1	TRBD2	CASSDLAGSYNEQFF	TGTGCCAGCAGTGATCTAGCGGGCTCCTACAATGAGCAGTTCTTC
TRBV29-1	-	TRBJ2-3	-	CSASRRTDTQYF	TGCAGCGCTAGCAGACGCACAGATACGCAGTATTTT
TRBV6-5	-	TRBJ1-4	-	CASRGSGNEKLFF	TGTGCCAGCAGGGGATCGGGTAATGAAAAACTGTTTTTT
TRBV6-5	few	TRBJ1-1	TRBD1	CASSGQDRGNTEAFF	TGTGCCAGCAGTGGTCAGGACAGGGGGAACACTGAAGCTTTCTTT
TRBV29-1	-	TRBJ2-1	TRBD1	CSVESGTGDSYNEQFF	TGCAGCGTTGAATCCGGGACAGGGGATTCATACAATGAGCAGTTCTTC
TRBV4-2	-	TRBJ2-7	-	CASSHGSPSSYEQYF	TGTGCCAGCAGCCATGGATCACCGTCTTCCTACGAGCAGTACTTC
TRBV7-2	-	TRBJ1-2	TRBD1	CASSSRTGGFNYGYTF	TGTGCCAGCAGTTCACGGACAGGGGGTTTTAACTATGGCTACACCTTC
TRBV5-1	-	TRBJ2-7	TRBD2	CASTPAGANYEQYF	TGCGCCAGCACCCCGGCGGGAGCGAACTACGAGCAGTACTTC
TRBV7-8	-	TRBJ1-2	-	CASSLIVPGYGYTF	TGTGCCAGCAGCTTAATAGTCCCGGGCTATGGCTACACCTTC
TRBV5-1	-	TRBJ2-7	TRBD2	CASSLPSGRLRERTYEQYF	TGCGCCAGCAGCCTCCCAAGCGGGCGGCTGCGGGAGAGGACCTACGAGCAGTACTTC
TRBV7-8	-	TRBJ2-2	TRBD2	CASSSLLAGSPINTGELFF	TGTGCCAGCAGCTCCTTACTAGCGGGCTCACCTATTAACACCGGGGAGCTGTTTTTT
TRBV27	-	TRBJ2-3	-	CASSFLGGTPAVDTQYF	TGTGCCAGCAGTTTCCTGGGCGGAACTCCCGCTGTGGATACGCAGTATTTT
TRBV11-2	-	TRBJ2-5	TRBD2	CASSLLAGDSLETQYF	TGTGCCAGCAGCTTACTAGCGGGAGACAGTTTAGAGACCCAGTACTTC
TRBV19	-	TRBJ2-5	TRBD1	CASSVGTGELPQYF	TGTGCCAGTAGCGTTGGGACAGGGGAATTGCCCCAGTACTTC
TRBV6-6	-	TRBJ1-5	-	CASSQPGSPQHF	TGTGCCAGCAGCCAACCAGGATCCCCCCAGCATTTT
TRBV6-6	-	TRBJ1-1	-	CASSFPSNTEAFF	TGTGCCAGCAGCTTCCCCTCCAACACTGAAGCTTTCTTT
TRBV7-8	-	TRBJ2-5	TRBD2	CASSPPQAGVETQYF	TGTGCCAGCAGCCCCCCGCAAGCGGGAGTGGAGACCCAGTACTTC
TRBV7-3	-	TRBJ2-3	-	CASSPTGSTDTQYF	TGTGCCAGCAGCCCCACCGGGAGCACAGATACGCAGTATTTT
TRBV5-4	once	TRBJ2-1	TRBD2	CASSSGLAGGPGEQFF	TGTGCCAGCAGCTCAGGACTAGCGGGAGGGCCGGGTGAGCAGTTCTTC
TRBV4-1	-	TRBJ1-1	-	CASSQDTPNLPGTEAFF	TGCGCCAGCAGCCAAGACACTCCTAACCTACCTGGCACTGAAGCTTTCTTT
TRBV28	-	TRBJ2-3	-	CASSSEDTQYF	TGTGCCAGCAGTTCTGAGGATACGCAGTATTTT
TRBV7-2	few	TRBJ1-5	-	CASSLVWGKPQHF	TGTGCCAGCAGCTTAGTATGGGGAAAGCCCCAGCATTTT
TRBV28	-	TRBJ1-5	-	CASSLNGNQPQHF	TGTGCCAGCAGTTTAAATGGCAATCAGCCCCAGCATTTT
TRBV5-1	few	TRBJ1-2	-	CASSLALESGYTF	TGCGCCAGCAGCTTGGCCTTAGAAAGTGGCTACACCTTC
TRBV6-6	-	TRBJ2-5	TRBD2	CASSRISGISETQYF	TGTGCCAGCAGCCGGATTAGCGGGATTTCAGAGACCCAGTACTTC
TRBV20-1	-	TRBJ2-1	-	CSAEVNEQFF	TGCAGTGCTGAGGTAAATGAGCAGTTCTTC
TRBV27	-	TRBJ1-1	TRBD1	CASSSLLRQGKTEAFF	TGTGCCAGCAGTTCCCTCCTGAGACAGGGAAAGACTGAAGCTTTCTTT
TRBV6-5	-	TRBJ2-1	-	CASSPLSEMDEQFF	TGTGCCAGCAGCCCACTTAGTGAGATGGATGAGCAGTTCTTC
TRBV7-6	-	TRBJ1-5	TRBD1	CASSQQGVNQPQHF	TGTGCCAGCAGTCAACAGGGGGTCAATCAGCCCCAGCATTTT
TRBV6-1	-	TRBJ1-5	-	CASMRAPTQPQHF	TGTGCCAGCATGAGGGCCCCCACTCAGCCCCAGCATTTT